These 4 T cell receptor beta chains originate from one sample sequenced in a study of molecular identifiers for immune sequencing clone quantification. TCRdb called the PCR reads again in MiXCR, with one record for every CDR3 protein. This table has about half a million distinct CDR3 sequences, over 20% appearing once. The sample comprised naive CD8+ T cells from blood, with Jurkat cell RNA spiked in. Subset indicated: FACS-sorted CD8+CD4-CCR7+CD45RA+ naive T cells. The source is a human donor in good health. Some libraries in this study had Jurkat cell RNA spiked in.

The rearrangement links TRBV19 to TRBJ1-1, with D unresolved. V lost 4 bases, J lost 0 bases, and 12 bases lay in between. The CDR3 is made up of 15 amino acids. Germline V CDR1 and CDR2: LNHDA, SQIVND (reference sequence). As DNA, the CDR3 is TGTGCCAGTAGTACCGATTCTGGCCTGAACACTGAAGCTTTCTTT. Its protein is CASSTDSGLNTEAFF.

This clonotype was recorded many times. The V and J genes are TRBV27 and TRBJ1-1; TRBD1 aligns across 11 bases. V lost 6 bases to trimming and J lost 5 bases; unmatched junction nucleotides: 14. The CDR3 extends over 17 amino acids. The germline V gene encodes CDR1 MNHEY and CDR2 SMNVEV (reference sequence). The chain's CDR3 is CASSQYGTGGDWTEAFF. CDR3 nucleotides: TGTGCCAGCAGCCAATACGGGACAGGGGGAGATTGGACTGAAGCTTTCTTT.

J is TRBJ2-5 and V is TRBV29-1; 7 bases map to TRBD1. Germline V gene data show CDR1 as SQVTM and CDR2 as ANQGSEA. V lost 7 bases and J lost 5; bases outside the gene matches: 10. This CDR3 comprises 13 residues. CDR3 protein: CSATDRVGETQYF. In DNA, the CDR3 is TGCAGCGCCACCGACAGGGTCGGGGAGACCCAGTACTTC.

On this clonotype: Given the absence of the conserved phenylalanine or tryptophan at the CDR3 end, a read error is likely. The chain uses TRBV27 and TRBJ2-7; D is perhaps TRBD1 (5 bases). V lost 5 bases to trimming and J lost 2 bases, with 10 bases between them. Per germline, CDR1 MNHEY and CDR2 SMNVEV (reference sequence). The CDR3 length is 13 residues. The CDR3 DNA reads TGTGCCAGCAGTGTGGGGCGAACCTACGAGCAGTACCTC. Encoded protein: CASSVGRTYEQYL.